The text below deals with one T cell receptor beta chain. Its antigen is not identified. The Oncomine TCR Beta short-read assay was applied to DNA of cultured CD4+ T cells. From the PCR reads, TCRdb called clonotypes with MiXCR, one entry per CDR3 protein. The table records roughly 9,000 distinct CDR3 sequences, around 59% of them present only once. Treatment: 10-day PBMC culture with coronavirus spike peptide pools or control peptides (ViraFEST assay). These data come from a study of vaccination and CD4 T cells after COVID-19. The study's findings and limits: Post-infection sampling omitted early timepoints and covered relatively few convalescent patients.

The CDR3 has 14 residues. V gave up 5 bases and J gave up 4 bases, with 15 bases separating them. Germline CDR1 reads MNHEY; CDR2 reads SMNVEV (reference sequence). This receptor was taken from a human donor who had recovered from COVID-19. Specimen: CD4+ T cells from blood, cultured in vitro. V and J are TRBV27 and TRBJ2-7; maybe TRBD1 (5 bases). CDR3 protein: CASSPLDSRYEQYF. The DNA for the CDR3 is TGTGCCAGCAGTCCCCTCGACAGCCGGTACGAGCAGTACTTC.